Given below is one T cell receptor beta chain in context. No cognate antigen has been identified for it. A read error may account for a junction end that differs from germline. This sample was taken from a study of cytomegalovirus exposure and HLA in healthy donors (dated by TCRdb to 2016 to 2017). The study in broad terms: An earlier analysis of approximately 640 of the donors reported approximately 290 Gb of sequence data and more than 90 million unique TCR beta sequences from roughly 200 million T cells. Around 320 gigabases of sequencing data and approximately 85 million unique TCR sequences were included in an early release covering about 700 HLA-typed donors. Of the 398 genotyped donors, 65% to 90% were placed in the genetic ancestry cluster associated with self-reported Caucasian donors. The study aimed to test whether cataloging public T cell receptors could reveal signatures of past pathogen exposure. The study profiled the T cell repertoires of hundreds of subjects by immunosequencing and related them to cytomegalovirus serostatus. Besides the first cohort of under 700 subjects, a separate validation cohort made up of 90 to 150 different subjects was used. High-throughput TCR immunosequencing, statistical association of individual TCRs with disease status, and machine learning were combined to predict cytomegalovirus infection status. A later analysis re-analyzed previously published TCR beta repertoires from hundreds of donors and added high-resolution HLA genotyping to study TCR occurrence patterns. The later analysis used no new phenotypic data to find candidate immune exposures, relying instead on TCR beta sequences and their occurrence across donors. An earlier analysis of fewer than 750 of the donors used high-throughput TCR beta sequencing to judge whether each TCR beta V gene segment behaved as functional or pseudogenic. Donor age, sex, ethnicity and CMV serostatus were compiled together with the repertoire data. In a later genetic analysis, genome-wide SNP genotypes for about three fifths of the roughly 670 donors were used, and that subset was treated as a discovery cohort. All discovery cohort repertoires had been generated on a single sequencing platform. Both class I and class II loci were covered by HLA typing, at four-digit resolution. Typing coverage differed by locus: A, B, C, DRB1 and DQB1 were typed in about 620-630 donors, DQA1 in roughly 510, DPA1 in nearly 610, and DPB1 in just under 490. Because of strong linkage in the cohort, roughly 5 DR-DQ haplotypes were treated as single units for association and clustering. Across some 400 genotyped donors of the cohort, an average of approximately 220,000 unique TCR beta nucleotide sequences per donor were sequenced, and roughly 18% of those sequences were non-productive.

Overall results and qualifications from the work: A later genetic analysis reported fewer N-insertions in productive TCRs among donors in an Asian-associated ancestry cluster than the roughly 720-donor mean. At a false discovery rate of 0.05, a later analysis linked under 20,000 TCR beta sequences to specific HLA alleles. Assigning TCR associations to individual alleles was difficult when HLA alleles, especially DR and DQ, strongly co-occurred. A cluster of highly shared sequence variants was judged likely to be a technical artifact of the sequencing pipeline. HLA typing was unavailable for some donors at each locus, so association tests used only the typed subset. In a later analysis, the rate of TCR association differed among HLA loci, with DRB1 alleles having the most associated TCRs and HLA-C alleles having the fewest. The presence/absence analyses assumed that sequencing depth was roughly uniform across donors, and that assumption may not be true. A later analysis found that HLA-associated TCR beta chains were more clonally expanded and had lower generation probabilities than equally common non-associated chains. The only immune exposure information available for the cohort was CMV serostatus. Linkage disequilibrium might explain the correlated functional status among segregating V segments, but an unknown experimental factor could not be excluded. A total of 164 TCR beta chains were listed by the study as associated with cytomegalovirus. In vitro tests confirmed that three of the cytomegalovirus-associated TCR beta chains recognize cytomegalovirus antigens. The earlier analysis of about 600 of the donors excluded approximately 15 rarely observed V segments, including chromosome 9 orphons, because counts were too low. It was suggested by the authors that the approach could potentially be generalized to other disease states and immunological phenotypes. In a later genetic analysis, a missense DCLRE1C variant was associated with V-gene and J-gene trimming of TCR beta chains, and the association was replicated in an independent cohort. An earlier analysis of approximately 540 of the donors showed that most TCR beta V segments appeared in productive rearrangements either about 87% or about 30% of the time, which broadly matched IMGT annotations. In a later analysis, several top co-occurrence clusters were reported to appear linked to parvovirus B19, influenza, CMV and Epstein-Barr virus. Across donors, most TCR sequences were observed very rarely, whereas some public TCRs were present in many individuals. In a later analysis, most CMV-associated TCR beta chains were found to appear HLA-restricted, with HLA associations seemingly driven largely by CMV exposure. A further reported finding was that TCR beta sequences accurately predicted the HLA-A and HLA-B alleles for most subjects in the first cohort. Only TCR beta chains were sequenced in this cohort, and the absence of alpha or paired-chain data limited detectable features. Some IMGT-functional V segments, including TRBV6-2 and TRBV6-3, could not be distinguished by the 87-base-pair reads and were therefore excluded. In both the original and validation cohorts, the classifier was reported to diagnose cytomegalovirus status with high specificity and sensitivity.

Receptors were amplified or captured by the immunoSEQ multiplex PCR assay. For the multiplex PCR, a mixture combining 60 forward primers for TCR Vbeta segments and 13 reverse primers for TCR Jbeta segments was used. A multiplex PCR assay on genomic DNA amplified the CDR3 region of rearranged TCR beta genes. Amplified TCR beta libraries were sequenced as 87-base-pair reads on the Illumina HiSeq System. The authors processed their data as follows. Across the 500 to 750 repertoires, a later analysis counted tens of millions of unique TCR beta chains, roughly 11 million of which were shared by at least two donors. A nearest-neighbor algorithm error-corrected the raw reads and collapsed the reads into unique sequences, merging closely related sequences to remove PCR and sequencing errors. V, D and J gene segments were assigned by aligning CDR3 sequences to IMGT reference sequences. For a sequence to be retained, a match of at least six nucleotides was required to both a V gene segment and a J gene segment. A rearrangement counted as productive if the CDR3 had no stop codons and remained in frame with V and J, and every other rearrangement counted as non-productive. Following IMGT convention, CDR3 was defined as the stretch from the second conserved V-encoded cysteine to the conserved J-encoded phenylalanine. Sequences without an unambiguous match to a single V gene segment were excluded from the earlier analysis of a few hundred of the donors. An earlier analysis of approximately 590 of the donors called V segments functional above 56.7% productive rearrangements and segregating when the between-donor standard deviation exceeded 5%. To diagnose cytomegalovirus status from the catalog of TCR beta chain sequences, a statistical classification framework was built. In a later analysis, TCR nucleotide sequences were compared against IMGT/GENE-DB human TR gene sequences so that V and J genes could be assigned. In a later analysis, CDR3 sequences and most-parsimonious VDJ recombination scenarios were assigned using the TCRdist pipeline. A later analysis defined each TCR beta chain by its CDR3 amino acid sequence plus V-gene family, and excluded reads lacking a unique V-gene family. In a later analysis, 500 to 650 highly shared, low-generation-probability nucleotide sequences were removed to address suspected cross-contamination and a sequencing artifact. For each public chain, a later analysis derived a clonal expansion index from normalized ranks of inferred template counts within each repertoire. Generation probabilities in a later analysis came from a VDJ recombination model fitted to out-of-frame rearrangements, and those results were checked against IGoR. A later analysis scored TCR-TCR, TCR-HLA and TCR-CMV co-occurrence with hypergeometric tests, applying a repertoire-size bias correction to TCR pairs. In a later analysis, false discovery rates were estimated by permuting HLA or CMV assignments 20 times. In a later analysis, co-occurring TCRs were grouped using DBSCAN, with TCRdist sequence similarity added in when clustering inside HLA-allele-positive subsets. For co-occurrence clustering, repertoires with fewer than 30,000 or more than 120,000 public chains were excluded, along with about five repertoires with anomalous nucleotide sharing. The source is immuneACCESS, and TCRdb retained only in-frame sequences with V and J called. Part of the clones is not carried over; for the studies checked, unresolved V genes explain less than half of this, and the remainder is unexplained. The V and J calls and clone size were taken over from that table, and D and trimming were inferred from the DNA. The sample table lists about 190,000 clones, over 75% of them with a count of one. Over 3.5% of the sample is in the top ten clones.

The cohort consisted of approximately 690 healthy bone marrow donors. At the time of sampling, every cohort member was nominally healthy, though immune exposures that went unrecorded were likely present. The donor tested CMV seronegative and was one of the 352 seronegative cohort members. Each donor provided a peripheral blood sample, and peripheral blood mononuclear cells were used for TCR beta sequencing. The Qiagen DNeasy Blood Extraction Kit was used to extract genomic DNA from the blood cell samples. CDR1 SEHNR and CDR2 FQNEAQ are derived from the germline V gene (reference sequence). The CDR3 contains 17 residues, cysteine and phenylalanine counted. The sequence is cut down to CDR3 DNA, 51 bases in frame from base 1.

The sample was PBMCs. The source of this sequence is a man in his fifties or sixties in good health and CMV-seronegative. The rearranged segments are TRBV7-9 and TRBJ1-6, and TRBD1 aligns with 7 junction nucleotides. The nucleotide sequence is TGTTCCAGCAGCCCCAAAGGGGGCTCGCCTTATAATTCACCCCTCCACTTT. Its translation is CSSSPKGGSPYNSPLHF.